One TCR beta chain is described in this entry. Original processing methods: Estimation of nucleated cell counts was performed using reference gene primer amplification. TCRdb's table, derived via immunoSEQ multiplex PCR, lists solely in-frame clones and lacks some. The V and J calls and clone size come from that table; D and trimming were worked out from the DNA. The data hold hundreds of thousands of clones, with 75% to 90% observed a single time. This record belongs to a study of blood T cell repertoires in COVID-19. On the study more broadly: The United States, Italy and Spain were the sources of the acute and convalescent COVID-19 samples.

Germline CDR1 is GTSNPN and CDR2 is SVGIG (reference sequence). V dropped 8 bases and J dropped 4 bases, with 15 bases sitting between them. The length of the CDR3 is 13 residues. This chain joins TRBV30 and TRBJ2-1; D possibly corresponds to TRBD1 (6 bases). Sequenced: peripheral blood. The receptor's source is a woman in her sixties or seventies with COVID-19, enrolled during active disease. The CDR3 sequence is CAQRDKNYNEQFF. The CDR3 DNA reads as TGTGCCCAACGGGACAAAAATTACAATGAGCAGTTCTTC.